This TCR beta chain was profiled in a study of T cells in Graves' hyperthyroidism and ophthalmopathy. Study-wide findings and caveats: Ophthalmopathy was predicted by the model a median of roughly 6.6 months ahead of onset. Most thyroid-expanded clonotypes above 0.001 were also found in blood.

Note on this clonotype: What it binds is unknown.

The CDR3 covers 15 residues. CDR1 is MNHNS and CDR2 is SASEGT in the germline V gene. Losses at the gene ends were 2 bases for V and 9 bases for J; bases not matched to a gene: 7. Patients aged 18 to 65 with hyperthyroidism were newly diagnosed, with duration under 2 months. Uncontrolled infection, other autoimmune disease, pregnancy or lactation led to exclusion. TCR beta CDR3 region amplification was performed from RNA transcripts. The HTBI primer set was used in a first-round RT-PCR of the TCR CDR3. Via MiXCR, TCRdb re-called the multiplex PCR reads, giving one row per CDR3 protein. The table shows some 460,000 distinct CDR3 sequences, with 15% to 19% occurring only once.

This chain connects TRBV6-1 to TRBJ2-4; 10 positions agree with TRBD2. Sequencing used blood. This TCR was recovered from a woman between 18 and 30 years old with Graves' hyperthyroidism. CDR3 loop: CASSELASGRGIQYF. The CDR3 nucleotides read TGTGCCAGCAGTGAATTGGCTAGCGGGAGAGGCATTCAGTACTTC.